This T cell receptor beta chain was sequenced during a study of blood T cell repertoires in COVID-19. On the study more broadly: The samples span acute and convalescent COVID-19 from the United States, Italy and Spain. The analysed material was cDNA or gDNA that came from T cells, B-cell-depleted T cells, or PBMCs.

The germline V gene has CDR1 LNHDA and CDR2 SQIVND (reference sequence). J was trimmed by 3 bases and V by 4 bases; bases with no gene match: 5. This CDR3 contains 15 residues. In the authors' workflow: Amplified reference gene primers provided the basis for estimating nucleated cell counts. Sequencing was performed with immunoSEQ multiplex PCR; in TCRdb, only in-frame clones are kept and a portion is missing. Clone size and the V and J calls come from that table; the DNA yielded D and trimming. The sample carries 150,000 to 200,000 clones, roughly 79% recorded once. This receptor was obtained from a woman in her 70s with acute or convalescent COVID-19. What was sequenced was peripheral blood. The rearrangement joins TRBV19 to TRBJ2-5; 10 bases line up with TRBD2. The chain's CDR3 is CASSKSGLAEETQYF. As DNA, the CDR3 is TGTGCCAGTAGTAAATCTGGACTAGCGGAAGAGACCCAGTACTTC.